This T cell receptor beta chain was captured in a study of radiation and T cells in renal cell carcinoma. Of note for this clone: Its antigen is as yet unknown.

V dropped 1 base and J dropped 2 bases, with 11 bases sitting between them. Per germline, CDR1 MNHNY and CDR2 SVGAGI (reference sequence). The CDR3 spans 15 residues. The repertoire was sequenced with immunoSEQ multiplex PCR; TCRdb's copy has only in-frame clones and lacks some. Of roughly 82,000 clones in the sample, nearly 90% were seen once. The study, taken as a whole, reports: Baseline intratumoral clonotype presence is unknown without pretreatment biopsies. In blood, top tumor clones expanded by 2 weeks, shrinking by 4.

The time point denotes: blood 4 weeks post-SBRT, at nephrectomy. Treatment reported: 15 Gy SBRT to primary tumor, nephrectomy 4 weeks later. Nephrectomy followed 15 Gy stereotactic body radiation by 4 weeks. This renal cell carcinoma was of the clear cell type. The origin of this receptor is a woman in her seventies with renal cell carcinoma. The genes are TRBV6-6 and TRBJ1-1; no definite D call. Source: blood, taken from a patient whose treatment included radiotherapy and nephrectomy. The CDR3 loop reads CASSYFAGVNTEAFF. In DNA, the CDR3 is TGTGCCAGCAGTTACTTTGCGGGCGTCAACACTGAAGCTTTCTTT.